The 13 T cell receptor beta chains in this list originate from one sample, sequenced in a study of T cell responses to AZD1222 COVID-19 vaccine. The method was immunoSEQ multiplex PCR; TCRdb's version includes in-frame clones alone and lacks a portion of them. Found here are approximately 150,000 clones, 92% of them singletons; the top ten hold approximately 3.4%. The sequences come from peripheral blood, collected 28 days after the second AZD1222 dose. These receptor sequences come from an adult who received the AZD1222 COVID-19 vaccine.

The CDR3 coding sequence is TGTGCCACTTCACGTCGGGACAGGGCCCCACATTCACCCCTCCACTTT. This gives the protein CATSRRDRAPHSPLHF. This chain joins TRBV28 and TRBJ1-6, with TRBD1 matching over 9 bases. J was trimmed by 8 bases and V by 10 bases; bases with no gene match: 15. CDR1 and CDR2 (germline): MDHEN, SYDVKM. The CDR3 runs 16 residues.

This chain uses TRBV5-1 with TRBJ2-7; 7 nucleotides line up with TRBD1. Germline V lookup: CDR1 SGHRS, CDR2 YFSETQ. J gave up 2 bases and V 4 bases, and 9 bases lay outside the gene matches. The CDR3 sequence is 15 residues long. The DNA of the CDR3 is TGCGCCAGCAGCAATACAGGGGCCGGGGCCTACGAGCAGTACTTC. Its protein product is CASSNTGAGAYEQYF.

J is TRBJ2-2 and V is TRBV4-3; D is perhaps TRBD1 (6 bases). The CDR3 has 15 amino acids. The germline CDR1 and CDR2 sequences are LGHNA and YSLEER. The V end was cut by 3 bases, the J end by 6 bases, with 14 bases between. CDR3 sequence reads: CASSQGTGFPGELFF. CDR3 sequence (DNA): TGCGCCAGCAGCCAGGGCACAGGGTTTCCCGGGGAGCTGTTTTTT.

The CDR3 DNA is TGTGCCAGCAGCCAGGACAGGGATGAGCAGTTCTTC. It translates to CASSQDRDEQFF. The gene calls are TRBV11-2 and TRBJ2-1; 8 nucleotides align to TRBD1. Germline V gene data show CDR1 as SGHAT and CDR2 as FQNNGV. V lost 5 bases, J lost 8 bases, and 2 bases stayed unmatched. This CDR3 is 12 amino acids long. Full variable domain (remainder filled in from reference TRBV11-2 and TRBJ2-1): EAGVAQSPRYKIIEKRQSVAFWCNPISGHATLYWYQQILGQGPKLLIQFQNNGVVDDSQLPKDRFSAERLKGVDSTLKIQPAKLEDSAVYLCASSQDRDEQFFGPGTRLTVL.

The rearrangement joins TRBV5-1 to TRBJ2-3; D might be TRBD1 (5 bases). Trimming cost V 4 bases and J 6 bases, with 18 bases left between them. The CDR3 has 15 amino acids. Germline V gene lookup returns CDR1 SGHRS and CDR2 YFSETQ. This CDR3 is CASSRSTGKRDTQYF. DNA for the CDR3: TGCGCCAGCAGCCGTAGTACAGGAAAAAGGGATACGCAGTATTTT.

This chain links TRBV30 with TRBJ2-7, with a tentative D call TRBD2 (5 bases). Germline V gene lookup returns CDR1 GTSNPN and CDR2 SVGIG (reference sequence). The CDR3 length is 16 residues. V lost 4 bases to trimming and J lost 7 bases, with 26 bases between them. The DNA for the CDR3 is TGTGCCTGGACCTTCGCATCTAGCCCCAGCTTGGGTGAGCAGTACTTC. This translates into CAWTFASSPSLGEQYF.

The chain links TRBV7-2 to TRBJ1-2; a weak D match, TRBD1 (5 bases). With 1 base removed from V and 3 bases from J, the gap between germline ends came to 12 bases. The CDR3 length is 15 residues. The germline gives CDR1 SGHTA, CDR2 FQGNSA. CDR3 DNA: TGTGCCAGCAGCTTAGGGGGAGGGGTAGACTATGGCTACACCTTC. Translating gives CASSLGGGVDYGYTF.

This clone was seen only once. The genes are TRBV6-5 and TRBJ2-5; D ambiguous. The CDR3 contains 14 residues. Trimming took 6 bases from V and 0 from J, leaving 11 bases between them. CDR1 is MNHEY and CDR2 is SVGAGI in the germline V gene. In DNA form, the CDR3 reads TGTGCCAGCAGCCTCCAAACAGACCAAGAGACCCAGTACTTC. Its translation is CASSLQTDQETQYF.

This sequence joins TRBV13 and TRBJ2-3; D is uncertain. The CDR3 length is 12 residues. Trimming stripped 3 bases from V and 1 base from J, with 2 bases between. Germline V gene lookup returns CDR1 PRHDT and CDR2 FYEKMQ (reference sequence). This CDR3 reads CASSFGTDTQYF. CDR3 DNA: TGTGCCAGCAGCTTCGGCACAGATACGCAGTATTTT.

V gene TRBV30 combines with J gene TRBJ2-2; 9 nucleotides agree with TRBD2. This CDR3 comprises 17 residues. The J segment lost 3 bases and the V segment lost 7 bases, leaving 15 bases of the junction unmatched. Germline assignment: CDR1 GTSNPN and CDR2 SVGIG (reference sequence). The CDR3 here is CASGHRSGRRYTGELFF. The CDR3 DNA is TGTGCCTCGGGGCACCGGAGCGGGAGGAGATACACCGGGGAGCTGTTTTTT.

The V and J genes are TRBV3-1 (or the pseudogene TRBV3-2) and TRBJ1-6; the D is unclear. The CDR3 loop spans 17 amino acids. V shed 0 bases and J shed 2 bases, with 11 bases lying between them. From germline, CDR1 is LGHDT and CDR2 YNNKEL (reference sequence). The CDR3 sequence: CASSQDLVGTYNSPLHF. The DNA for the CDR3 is TGTGCCAGCAGCCAAGATCTCGTGGGGACCTATAATTCACCCCTCCACTTT.

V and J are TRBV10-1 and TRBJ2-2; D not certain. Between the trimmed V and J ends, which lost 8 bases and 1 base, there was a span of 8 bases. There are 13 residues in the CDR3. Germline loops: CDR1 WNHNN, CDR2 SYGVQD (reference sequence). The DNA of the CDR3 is TGCGCCAGCTCCCATCAGAACACCGGGGAGCTGTTTTTT. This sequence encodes CASSHQNTGELFF.

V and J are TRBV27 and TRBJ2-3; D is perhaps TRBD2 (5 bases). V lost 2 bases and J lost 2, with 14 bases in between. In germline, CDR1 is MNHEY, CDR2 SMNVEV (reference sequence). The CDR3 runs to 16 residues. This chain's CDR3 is CASSLSGLLLTDTQYF. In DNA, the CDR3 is TGTGCCAGCAGTTTAAGTGGACTCCTCCTCACAGATACGCAGTATTTT.